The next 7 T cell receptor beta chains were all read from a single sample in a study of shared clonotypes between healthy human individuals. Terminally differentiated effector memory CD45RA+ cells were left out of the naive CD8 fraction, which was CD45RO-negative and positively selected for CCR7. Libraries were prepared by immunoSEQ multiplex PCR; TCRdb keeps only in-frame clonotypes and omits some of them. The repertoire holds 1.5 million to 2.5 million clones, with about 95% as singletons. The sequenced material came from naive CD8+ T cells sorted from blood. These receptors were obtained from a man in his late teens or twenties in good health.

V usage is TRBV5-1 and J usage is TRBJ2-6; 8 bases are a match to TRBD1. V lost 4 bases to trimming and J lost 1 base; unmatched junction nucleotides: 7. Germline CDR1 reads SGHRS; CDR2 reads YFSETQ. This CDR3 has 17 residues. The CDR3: CASSDGQGISGANVLTF. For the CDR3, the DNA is TGCGCCAGCAGCGATGGACAGGGAATATCTGGGGCCAACGTCCTGACTTTC.

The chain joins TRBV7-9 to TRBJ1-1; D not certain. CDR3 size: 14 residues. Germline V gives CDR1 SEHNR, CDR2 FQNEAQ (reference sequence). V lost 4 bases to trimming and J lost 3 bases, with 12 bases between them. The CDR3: CASSSTRYDTEAFF. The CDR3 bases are TGTGCCAGCAGCTCCACAAGGTACGACACTGAAGCTTTCTTT.

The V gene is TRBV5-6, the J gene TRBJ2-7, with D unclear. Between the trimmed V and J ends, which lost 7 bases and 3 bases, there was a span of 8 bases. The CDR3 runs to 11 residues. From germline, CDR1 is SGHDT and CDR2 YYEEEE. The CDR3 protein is CASETYYEQYF. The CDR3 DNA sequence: TGTGCCAGCGAAACTTACTACGAGCAGTACTTC. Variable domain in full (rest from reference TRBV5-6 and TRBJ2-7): DAGVTQSPTHLIKTRGQQVTLRCSPKSGHDTVSWYQQALGQGPQFIFQYYEEEERQRGNFPDRFSGHQFPNYSSELNVNALLLGDSALYLCASETYYEQYFGPGTRLTVT.

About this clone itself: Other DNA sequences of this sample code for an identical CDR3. The CDR3 sequence is CASSVVRGGTEAFF. The CDR3 coding sequence is TGTGCCAGCAGCGTAGTAAGGGGGGGCACTGAAGCTTTCTTT. The V and J genes are TRBV9 and TRBJ1-1; a possible D gene is TRBD1 (6 bases). V shed 0 bases and J shed 4 bases, with 10 bases lying between them. Germline V gives CDR1 SGDLS, CDR2 YYNGEE. This CDR3 is built from 14 residues.

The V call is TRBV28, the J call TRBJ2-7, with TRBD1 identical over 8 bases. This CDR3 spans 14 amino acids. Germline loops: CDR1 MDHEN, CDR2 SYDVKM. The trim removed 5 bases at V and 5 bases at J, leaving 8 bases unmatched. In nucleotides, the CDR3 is TGTGCCAGCAGTAACCGGGACAGGATCCACGAGCAGTACTTC. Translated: CASSNRDRIHEQYF.

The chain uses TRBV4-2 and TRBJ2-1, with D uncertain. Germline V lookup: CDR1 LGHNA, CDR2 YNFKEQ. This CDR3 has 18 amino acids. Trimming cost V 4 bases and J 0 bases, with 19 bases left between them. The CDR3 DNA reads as TGTGCCAGCAGCCCTTTGGACGCCCCAATGCTCTCCTACAATGAGCAGTTCTTC. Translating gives CASSPLDAPMLSYNEQFF.

This CDR3 is CASSSGNGYTF. CDR3 bases: TGTGCCAGCAGCTCGGGTAATGGCTACACCTTC. This chain connects TRBV5-4 to TRBJ1-2; D is unresolved. The CDR3 loop spans 11 amino acids. The V end was cut by 3 bases, the J end by 6 bases, with 6 bases between. CDR1 and CDR2 (germline): SGHNT, YYREEE (reference sequence).